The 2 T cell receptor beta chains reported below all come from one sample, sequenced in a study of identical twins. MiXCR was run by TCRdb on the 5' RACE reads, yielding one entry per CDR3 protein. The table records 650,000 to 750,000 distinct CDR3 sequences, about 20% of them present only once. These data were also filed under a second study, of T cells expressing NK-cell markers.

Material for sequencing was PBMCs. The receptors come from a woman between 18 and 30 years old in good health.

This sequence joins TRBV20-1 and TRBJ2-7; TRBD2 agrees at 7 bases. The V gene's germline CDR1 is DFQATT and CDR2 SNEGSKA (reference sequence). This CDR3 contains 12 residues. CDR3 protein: CRAGARGYEQYF. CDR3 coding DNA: TGCAGGGCGGGAGCTCGGGGGTACGAGCAGTACTTC.

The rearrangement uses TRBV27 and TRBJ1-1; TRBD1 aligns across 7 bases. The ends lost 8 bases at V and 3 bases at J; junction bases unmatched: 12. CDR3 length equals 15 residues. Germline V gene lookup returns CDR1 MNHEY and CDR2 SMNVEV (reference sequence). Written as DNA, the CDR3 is TGTGCCAGCCGCCGGCATAACACAGGGGACACTGAAGCTTTCTTT. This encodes CASRRHNTGDTEAFF.